Reported below is one T cell receptor beta chain. The antigen is undetermined. TCR beta cDNA libraries had unique molecular identifiers. MiXCR was run by TCRdb on the PCR reads, yielding one entry per CDR3 protein. The sample lists 150,000 to 200,000 distinct CDR3 sequences, approximately 30% occurring once. The record originates from a study of post-analysis software for immune sequencing data. Study-level results: Five or six TRBV segments appeared more often in patients than in controls, and TRBV5-6, TRBV5-1 and TRBV20-1 were among these.

Germline CDR1 is SGHAT and CDR2 is FQNNGV. The V segment lost 5 bases and the J segment 9 bases; nucleotides outside the gene matches: 14. CDR3 length: 18 residues. This chain uses TRBV11-2 with TRBJ2-1; 15 bases are shared with TRBD2. What was sequenced was blood. This sequence was found in a girl aged 5-17 years with multiple sclerosis. CDR3 protein: CASSPRTSGRAGGSEQFF. The DNA for the CDR3 is TGTGCCAGCAGCCCCAGGACTAGCGGGAGGGCAGGGGGCAGTGAGCAGTTCTTC.